This TCR beta chain was captured by sequencing in a study of a mutant IDH1 vaccine in newly diagnosed glioma. About the study: Earlier therapy was either radiotherapy, temozolomide, or both, and most got both. Study-level results: There seemed to be no relation between pseudoprogression and changes in top peripheral T cell clonotypes. In around 93% of patients, immune responses induced by the vaccine occurred.

Comments on this clone: Antigen: not known.

Noted time point: week 11, during vaccination. Doses comprised 300 ug of mutant IDH1 20-mer peptide each, plus topical imiquimod. Generated by immunoSEQ multiplex PCR, the TCRdb table keeps only in-frame clones and is missing some. Counted here are 110,000 or so clones, 85% to 90% occurring once; the ten biggest clones make up 0.6% to 0.7%. The V gene lost 4 bases and the J gene lost 14 bases, with 19 bases spanning the gap. The CDR3 runs to 13 residues. Germline V gene lookup returns CDR1 SGHRS and CDR2 YFSETQ. The receptor's source is a woman between 50 and 59 years old with glioma. This specimen consisted of PBMCs, obtained from a glioma patient whose treatment included an IDH1 peptide vaccine. V gene TRBV5-1 combines with J gene TRBJ2-1; TRBD2 might be the D (6 bases). The CDR3 loop reads CASSGEGHGGKFF. CDR3 sequence (DNA): TGCGCCAGCAGCGGGGAAGGACACGGAGGGAAGTTCTTC. The entire variable domain, with the rest obtained from reference TRBV5-1 and TRBJ2-1, is as follows: KAGVTQTPRYLIKTRGQQVTLSCSPISGHRSVSWYQQTPGQGLQFLFEYFSETQRNKGNFPGRFSGRQFSNSRSEMNVSTLELGDSALYLCASSGEGHGGKFFGPGTRLTVL.